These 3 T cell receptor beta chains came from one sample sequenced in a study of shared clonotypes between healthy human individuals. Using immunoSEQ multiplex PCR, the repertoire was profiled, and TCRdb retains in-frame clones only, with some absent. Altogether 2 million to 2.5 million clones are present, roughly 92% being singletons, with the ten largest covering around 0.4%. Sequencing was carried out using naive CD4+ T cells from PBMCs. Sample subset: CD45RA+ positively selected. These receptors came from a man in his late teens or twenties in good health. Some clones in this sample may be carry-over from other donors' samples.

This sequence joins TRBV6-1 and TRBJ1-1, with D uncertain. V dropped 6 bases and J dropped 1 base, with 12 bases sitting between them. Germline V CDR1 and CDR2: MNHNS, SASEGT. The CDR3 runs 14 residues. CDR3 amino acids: CASRSTWGNTEAFF. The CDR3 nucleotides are TGTGCCAGCAGGTCTACTTGGGGGAACACTGAAGCTTTCTTT.

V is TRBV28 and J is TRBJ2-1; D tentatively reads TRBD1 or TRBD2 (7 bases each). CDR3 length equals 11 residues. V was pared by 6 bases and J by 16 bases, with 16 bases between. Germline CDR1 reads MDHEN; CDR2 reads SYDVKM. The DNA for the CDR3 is TGTGCCAGCAGCCCAGGGGGGGCGGCTTTCTTC. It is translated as CASSPGGAAFF.

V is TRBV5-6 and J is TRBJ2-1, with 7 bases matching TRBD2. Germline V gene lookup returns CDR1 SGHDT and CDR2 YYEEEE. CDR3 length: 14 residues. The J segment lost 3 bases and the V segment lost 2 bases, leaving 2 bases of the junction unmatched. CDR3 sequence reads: CASSFGGGYNEQFF. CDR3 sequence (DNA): TGTGCCAGCAGCTTTGGCGGGGGCTACAATGAGCAGTTCTTC.